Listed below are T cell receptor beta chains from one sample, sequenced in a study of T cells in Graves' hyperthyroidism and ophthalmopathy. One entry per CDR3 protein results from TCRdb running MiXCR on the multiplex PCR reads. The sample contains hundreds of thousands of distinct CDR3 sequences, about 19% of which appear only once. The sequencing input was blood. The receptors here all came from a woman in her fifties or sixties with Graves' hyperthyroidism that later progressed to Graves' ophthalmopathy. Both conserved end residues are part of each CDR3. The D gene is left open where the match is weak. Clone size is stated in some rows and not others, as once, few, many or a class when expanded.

TGTGCCAGCAGCGTAGCTCCCCTAGCGGGGGGGCTGTCGAATGAGCAGTTCTTC,CASSVAPLAGGLSNEQFF,TRBD2,TRBJ2-1,NA,TRBV9
TGTGCCAGCAGACCCGGGCCCGGGGAACGCCTCCACTTT,CASRPGPGERLHF,NA,TRBJ1-6,NA,TRBV12-3/TRBV12-4
TGTGCCAGCAGCCCACGACAAAAGGGGCTAGGATCACCCCTCCACTTT,CASSPRQKGLGSPLHF,NA,TRBJ1-6,NA,TRBV5-8
TGTGCCACCACGGACAGATTCGCGAACACCGGGGAGCTGTTTTTT,CATTDRFANTGELFF,NA,TRBJ2-2,NA,TRBV24-1
TGTGCCAGTACTGCCGAAGAGGGGGGGCCGTTCGATGAGCAGTTCTTC,CASTAEEGGPFDEQFF,NA,TRBJ2-1,few,TRBV19
TGCAGTGCTAGAGACCCTACAGTGAACACTGAAGCTTTCTTT,CSARDPTVNTEAFF,NA,TRBJ1-1,many,TRBV20-1
TGTGCCAGCAGTGATTCAGGGGGCGGGTACGAGCAGTACTTC,CASSDSGGGYEQYF,TRBD1,TRBJ2-7,NA,TRBV25-1
TGCAGTGCCTCCGGGACAGGGTACTATGGCTACACCTTC,CSASGTGYYGYTF,TRBD1,TRBJ1-2,many,TRBV20-1
TGTGCCAGCAGCCCTGACGGGCGGTGGAATGAGCAGTTCTTC,CASSPDGRWNEQFF,NA,TRBJ2-1,many,TRBV12-3/TRBV12-4
TGTGCCAGCAGCTTAGATAGCGTCAATGAGCAGTTCTTC,CASSLDSVNEQFF,NA,TRBJ2-1,many,TRBV11-3
TGTGCCAGCAGTCCCGCCGTTTGGGAGCAGTTCTTC,CASSPAVWEQFF,NA,TRBJ2-1,few,TRBV27
TGTGCCTGGAGTCCGACAGTCACAGATACGCAGTATTTT,CAWSPTVTDTQYF,NA,TRBJ2-3,many,TRBV30
TGTGCCAGCAGTGAACCCAAGACAGGTAGCTCCTACAATGAGCAGTTCTTC,CASSEPKTGSSYNEQFF,NA,TRBJ2-1,NA,TRBV6-1
TGTGCCACAAGTAACAGGGACATCTATGGCTACACCTTC,CATSNRDIYGYTF,NA,TRBJ1-2,NA,TRBV15
TGTGCCAGCAGCTTAAGTTTAGCGGGAGACAATGAGCAGTTCTTC,CASSLSLAGDNEQFF,TRBD2,TRBJ2-1,many,TRBV7-9
TGTGCCAGTAGTCCCAACGGCGGGAGCTCTTTCTTT,CASSPNGGSSFF,NA,TRBJ1-1,NA,TRBV19
TGCAGCGTTGGGAGGGAGCACTATGGCTACACCTTC,CSVGREHYGYTF,NA,TRBJ1-2,NA,TRBV29-1
TGTGCCAGCAGCGAACCGACAGAGAACACTGAAGCTTTCTTT,CASSEPTENTEAFF,NA,TRBJ1-1,few,TRBV9
TGTGCCAGCAGTCCCCAGGGGGGTGAGACCCAGTACTTC,CASSPQGGETQYF,NA,TRBJ2-5,many,TRBV27
TGTGCCAGCAGCTTAGGATTAGCGGGGGTATCAGATACGCAGTATTTT,CASSLGLAGVSDTQYF,TRBD2,TRBJ2-3,many,TRBV11-2
TGTGCCAGTAGTATAGACGGGACAGGCGAACAAAGCACAGATACGCAGTATTTT,CASSIDGTGEQSTDTQYF,TRBD1,TRBJ2-3,NA,TRBV19
TGTGCCATCAAACTGCTGGGGATCATTGGAAACACCATATATTTT,CAIKLLGIIGNTIYF,NA,TRBJ1-3,few,TRBV6-1
TGTGCCAGCAGCCAAGACGCGGGGCGGGGGGGCGATTACGAGACCCAGTACTTC,CASSQDAGRGGDYETQYF,TRBD2,TRBJ2-5,NA,TRBV3-1
TGTGCCAGCAGTGTTGGGCAGTTCTTC,CASSVGQFF,NA,TRBJ2-1,once,TRBV2
TGTGCCAGCAGTTTTGAGGACCAGCCCCAGCATTTT,CASSFEDQPQHF,NA,TRBJ1-5,few,TRBV12-3/TRBV12-4
TGTGCCAGCAGTTTAGCGCCGGTAGAACTCTATGGCTACACCTTC,CASSLAPVELYGYTF,NA,TRBJ1-2,many,TRBV12-3/TRBV12-4
TGTGCCAGCAGCCCGCGGGGAAACAATCAGCCCCAGCATTTT,CASSPRGNNQPQHF,NA,TRBJ1-5,NA,TRBV7-9
TGCAGTGCTAGAGCTTACGGCACCTACAATGAGCAGTTCTTC,CSARAYGTYNEQFF,NA,TRBJ2-1,many,TRBV20-1
TGTGCCACCAGCCCCAGGGGGGCCCAGCCCCAGCATTTT,CATSPRGAQPQHF,TRBD1,TRBJ1-5,NA,TRBV15
TGTGCCAGCAGCTTATTCTTGGGCAGGGACTACGAGCAGTACTTC,CASSLFLGRDYEQYF,NA,TRBJ2-7,many,TRBV5-5
TGCGCCAGCAGTCCACATGGGGACAGGGGATTTAGGACTGAAGCTTTCTTT,CASSPHGDRGFRTEAFF,TRBD1,TRBJ1-1,NA,TRBV10-1
TGTGCCAGCAGTGACCCGACAGGGGCTGAGTATTCCTACGAGCAGTACTTC,CASSDPTGAEYSYEQYF,TRBD1,TRBJ2-7,few,TRBV25-1
TGTGCCAGCTTACGACAGGGACGCACTGAAGCTTTCTTT,CASLRQGRTEAFF,TRBD1,TRBJ1-1,many,TRBV2
TGTGCCAGCAGTGCTGAGACAGAAGCTTTCTTT,CASSAETEAFF,NA,TRBJ1-1,many,TRBV2
TGTGCCAGCAGTGAAAGCTCGACAGGAGCGAATCAGCCCCAGCATTTT,CASSESSTGANQPQHF,NA,TRBJ1-5,NA,TRBV6-1
TGTGCCAGCAGCTTAGACCCCGGGTCCATGAATGAGCAGTTCTTC,CASSLDPGSMNEQFF,NA,TRBJ2-1,NA,TRBV11-2
TGTGCCAGCAAACCCAGGGACAGAGGACAAGAGACCCAGTACTTC,CASKPRDRGQETQYF,TRBD1,TRBJ2-5,many,TRBV12-3/TRBV12-4
TGCAGTGCCCGAAGGGGACCAGCAGCCAAAAACATTCAGTACTTC,CSARRGPAAKNIQYF,NA,TRBJ2-4,NA,TRBV20-1
TGTGCCAGCAGCCAGGCCCGGGAAAACATTCAGTACTTC,CASSQARENIQYF,NA,TRBJ2-4,NA,TRBV7-2
TGTGCCAGCAGCTCGGAAAAGGGAGCAGACGGATCCTACAATGAGCAGTTCTTC,CASSSEKGADGSYNEQFF,NA,TRBJ2-1,many,TRBV11-2
TGTGCCAGCAGCCCCCGACAGACAGCCAACCAGGGCTACACCTTC,CASSPRQTANQGYTF,NA,TRBJ1-2,NA,TRBV27
TGTGCCAGCAGTTACGGGGGGCCCTACGAGCAGTACTTC,CASSYGGPYEQYF,NA,TRBJ2-7,NA,TRBV6-2/TRBV6-3
TGTGCCAGCAGCTTATTGGAGGGGTGGAACTACGAGCAGTACTTC,CASSLLEGWNYEQYF,NA,TRBJ2-7,few,TRBV7-6